Listed below are T cell receptor beta chains from one sample, sequenced in a study of monozygotic twins with inflammatory bowel disease. TCRdb reprocessed the 5' RACE reads and keeps a single row for each CDR3 protein, giving no DNA. The sample holds approximately 400,000 distinct CDR3 sequences. Sample: blood. All receptors derive from a human donor with ulcerative colitis or Crohn's disease, or a healthy co-twin of an affected twin (not recorded which). Each CDR3 is given with its conserved first and last residue. Fields, in order: V gene, J gene, CDR3 protein.

v_call: TRBV28; j_call: TRBJ2-1; cdr3_aa: CASSSLAGGEDNEQFF
v_call: TRBV29-1; j_call: TRBJ2-5; cdr3_aa: CSVEGMGLAQSQETQYF
v_call: TRBV20-1; j_call: TRBJ2-5; cdr3_aa: CSARGTTAHQETQYF
v_call: TRBV9; j_call: TRBJ2-5; cdr3_aa: CASSVGVLETQYF
v_call: TRBV2; j_call: TRBJ2-2; cdr3_aa: CASRGPGQGNTGELFF
v_call: TRBV5-4; j_call: TRBJ1-2; cdr3_aa: CASSLPRGGADGYTF
v_call: TRBV7-2; j_call: TRBJ1-2; cdr3_aa: CASSLDKGAHTF
v_call: TRBV28; j_call: TRBJ2-3; cdr3_aa: CASTPGLAGVTQYF
v_call: TRBV19; j_call: TRBJ2-3; cdr3_aa: CASRSGWGGSTDTQYF
v_call: TRBV20-1; j_call: TRBJ2-1; cdr3_aa: CSGPRGGTYNEQFF
v_call: TRBV3-1; j_call: TRBJ2-7; cdr3_aa: CASSQGSGGINYEQYF
v_call: TRBV20-1; j_call: TRBJ2-3; cdr3_aa: CSAFLGTGGTTDTQYF
v_call: TRBV20-1; j_call: TRBJ2-3; cdr3_aa: CSARVQGRTSGGADTQYF
v_call: TRBV24-1; j_call: TRBJ2-1; cdr3_aa: CATAGSYNEQFF
v_call: TRBV15; j_call: TRBJ1-4; cdr3_aa: CATREIGQGVEKLFF
v_call: TRBV5-1; j_call: TRBJ1-4; cdr3_aa: CASSRGSTVLEEKLFF
v_call: TRBV5-1; j_call: TRBJ2-7; cdr3_aa: CASSSRTGVNSYEQYF
v_call: TRBV20-1; j_call: TRBJ2-1; cdr3_aa: CSAAKSGRGEQFF
v_call: TRBV10-3; j_call: TRBJ2-7; cdr3_aa: CAISEGTGWTTEQYF
v_call: TRBV12-3/TRBV12-4; j_call: TRBJ1-3; cdr3_aa: CASSLRDSPNTIYF
v_call: TRBV27; j_call: TRBJ2-1; cdr3_aa: CASSPDRGLGNEQFF
v_call: TRBV30; j_call: TRBJ2-2; cdr3_aa: CAWSIELAGSRPGVLSGELFF
v_call: TRBV5-5; j_call: TRBJ2-1; cdr3_aa: CASSSDRGYSTGAEQFF
v_call: TRBV7-2; j_call: TRBJ2-3; cdr3_aa: CASSLMRSDTQYF
v_call: TRBV20-1; j_call: TRBJ1-2; cdr3_aa: CSARMGPANYGYTF
v_call: TRBV5-6; j_call: TRBJ2-7; cdr3_aa: CASSLLVQGPTYEQYF
v_call: TRBV14; j_call: TRBJ1-2; cdr3_aa: CASSPSGTYGYTF
v_call: TRBV20-1; j_call: TRBJ2-2; cdr3_aa: CSARDAILAEYTGELFF
v_call: TRBV12-3/TRBV12-4; j_call: TRBJ1-6; cdr3_aa: CASSFVNSPLHF
v_call: TRBV7-2; j_call: TRBJ1-1; cdr3_aa: CASSFQPGVEAFF
v_call: TRBV12-3/TRBV12-4; j_call: TRBJ1-6; cdr3_aa: CASCQGEHSPLHF
v_call: TRBV3-1; j_call: TRBJ2-2; cdr3_aa: CASSQVRGEIGELFF
v_call: TRBV11-1; j_call: TRBJ1-1; cdr3_aa: CASSPGGTLQGAEAFF